These T cell receptor beta chains were read from a single sample in a study of blood T cell repertoires in COVID-19. The data were produced by immunoSEQ multiplex PCR, yet TCRdb's version contains in-frame clones alone and is incomplete. This sample has fewer than 140,000 clones, with 70% to 80% found just once. The sample comprised peripheral blood. The receptors were gathered from a man at least 80 years old with COVID-19, enrolled during active disease. Each CDR3 is given with its conserved first and last residue. D genes are given only for firm matches. Only part of the rows carry a size: once, few, many, or a class if the clone is expanded.

>TRBJ2-1|-|TRBV3-1/TRBV3-2|-
TGTGCCAGCAGCCTTGGGGGGAGCATGAATGAGCAGTTCTTC
CASSLGGSMNEQFF
>TRBJ1-2|-|TRBV18|-
TGTGCCAGCTCACCTCGGTCAGGGGACGATGGCTACACCTTC
CASSPRSGDDGYTF
>TRBJ2-5|TRBD2|TRBV4-1|-
TGCGCCAGCAGCTCCTCGACTAGCGGAGGGGAGACCCAGTACTTC
CASSSSTSGGETQYF
>TRBJ2-1|-|TRBV6-6|-
TGTGCCAGCAGTATGCAGGGCATTAGGTACAATGAGCAGTTCTTC
CASSMQGIRYNEQFF
>TRBJ2-5|TRBD2|TRBV7-8|-
TGTGCCAGCAGCCGAGTCCCGGGACTAGCGGGAGAGACCCAGTACTTC
CASSRVPGLAGETQYF
>TRBJ1-3|-|TRBV12-3/TRBV12-4|-
TGTGCCAGCAGCGGCCTAGTTGGAAACACCATATATTTT
CASSGLVGNTIYF
>TRBJ1-2|TRBD1|TRBV11-2|-
TGTGCCAGCACCGCGGACAGGGGGCGAGTCTATGGCTACACCTTC
CASTADRGRVYGYTF
>TRBJ2-7|TRBD2|TRBV9|few
TGTGCCAGCAGCTCGGGACTAGCGGGAGCCGGCTACGAGCAGTACTTC
CASSSGLAGAGYEQYF
>TRBJ2-7|-|TRBV27|once
TGTGCCAGCAGTTTGTCTCTCAGGGGCTCCTACGAGCAGTACTTC
CASSLSLRGSYEQYF
>TRBJ2-7|-|TRBV6-2/TRBV6-3|-
TGTGCCAGCAGTTATTCAGGGTCCCGCGAGCAGTACTTC
CASSYSGSREQYF
>TRBJ1-2|-|TRBV19|-
TGTGCCAGTAGTATAGAGAGCAGGCGCTATGGCTACACCTTC
CASSIESRRYGYTF
>TRBJ2-3|TRBD2|TRBV7-7|-
TGTGCTAGCAGCTTAGGGACTAGCTCCGGCACAGATACGCAGTATTTT
CASSLGTSSGTDTQYF
>TRBJ2-7|TRBD1|TRBV7-8|-
TGTGCCAGCAGCCTGCTCCTGCCCGGGACAGGGGGAAGCGAGCAGTACTTC
CASSLLLPGTGGSEQYF
>TRBJ2-7|TRBD2|TRBV10-1|-
TGCGCCAGCGACCTCGGGGCGGGAGGGTACGAGCAGTACTTC
CASDLGAGGYEQYF
>TRBJ2-2|TRBD1|TRBV7-6|-
TGTGCCAGCAGCATAACAGGGGGAATATTCGGGGAGCTGTTTTTT
CASSITGGIFGELFF
>TRBJ2-7|TRBD2|TRBV3-1/TRBV3-2|once
TGTGCCAGCAGCCCTTACGGCGGGAGATCATACGAGCAGTACTTC
CASSPYGGRSYEQYF
>TRBJ1-3|-|TRBV25-1|-
TGTGCCAGCAGTGAACGGGACTTTGGAAACACCATATATTTT
CASSERDFGNTIYF
>TRBJ2-4|-|TRBV2|-
TGTGCCAGCAGTCGGGAGGCCAAAAACATTCAGTACTTC
CASSREAKNIQYF
>TRBJ2-1|TRBD2|TRBV5-1|-
TGCGCCAGCAGCTTAAGCGGGGAAGGGTACAATGAGCAGTTCTTC
CASSLSGEGYNEQFF
>TRBJ2-2|-|TRBV6-2/TRBV6-3|-
TGTGCCAGCAGTTCCCCTTACACCGGGGAGCTGTTTTTT
CASSSPYTGELFF
>TRBJ2-1|TRBD2|TRBV4-1|-
TGCGCCAGCAGCCCTGAGACTAGCGGGAGGTTTTCTTACAATGAGCAGTTCTTC
CASSPETSGRFSYNEQFF
>TRBJ2-2|-|TRBV7-9|-
TGTGCCAGCAGCGCACAACGACTGAGCGGGGAGCTGTTTTTT
CASSAQRLSGELFF
>TRBJ1-1|TRBD1|TRBV19|-
TGTGCCAGTAGTCCAGGACAGGGGAAGGGGATGAACACTGAAGCTTTCTTT
CASSPGQGKGMNTEAFF
>TRBJ1-6|-|TRBV6-5|-
TGTGCCAGCAGTCCACAGAGCTCCTATAATTCACCCCTCCACTTT
CASSPQSSYNSPLHF
>TRBJ2-1|TRBD2|TRBV19|-
TGTGCCAGTCGAGGGACTAGCGGGATCGATGAGCAGTTCTTC
CASRGTSGIDEQFF
>TRBJ1-2|TRBD1|TRBV2|-
TGTGCCAGCAGTTACCAGGGGGCGCAGGGCTACACCTTC
CASSYQGAQGYTF
>TRBJ1-3|-|TRBV18|-
TGTGCCAGCTCACCACAGCCGGGGGTCTCTGGAAACACCATATATTTT
CASSPQPGVSGNTIYF
>TRBJ2-1|TRBD2|TRBV4-1|-
TGCGCCAGCACTACAGCACCTTCGGCTAGCGGGAGGGTGGGCAATGAGCAGTTCTTC
CASTTAPSASGRVGNEQFF
>TRBJ2-1|TRBD1|TRBV7-9|-
TGTGCCAGCAGCTCCCCAGGGGGTGAGCAGTTCTTC
CASSSPGGEQFF
>TRBJ1-1|TRBD1|TRBV5-6|-
TGTGCCAGCAGCACACTCCCCAACAGGGGCGCTGAAGCTTTCTTT
CASSTLPNRGAEAFF
>TRBJ2-7|TRBD2|TRBV5-1|once
TGCGCCAGCAGCCCCCTAGGACTAGCGGCGTCCTACGAGCAGTACTTC
CASSPLGLAASYEQYF
>TRBJ2-3|-|TRBV29-1|-
TGCAGCGTGGAGACAGTTAGCACAGATACGCAGTATTTT
CSVETVSTDTQYF
>TRBJ2-5|-|TRBV29-1|-
TGCAGCGTTGAAGTCGGAAGGAGGGAGACCCAGTACTTC
CSVEVGRRETQYF
>TRBJ2-2|TRBD2|TRBV5-6|few
TGTGCCAGCAGGCCAGCGGGAGGGTCTACCGGGGAGCTGTTTTTT
CASRPAGGSTGELFF
>TRBJ2-5|-|TRBV19|-
TGTGCCAGTAGCATCCTAACAGGGACGGAGCAAGAGACCCAGTACTTC
CASSILTGTEQETQYF
>TRBJ1-1|-|TRBV7-9|few
TGTGCCAGCAGCTTCCTAACAGGGAACACTGAAGCTTTCTTT
CASSFLTGNTEAFF
>TRBJ1-2|-|TRBV7-8|-
TGTGCCAGCAGCCTCGCGAATGTTAACTATGGCTACACCTTC
CASSLANVNYGYTF
>TRBJ2-3|-|TRBV18|-
TGTGCCAGCTCCCCCAGGGAAGATACGCAGTATTTT
CASSPREDTQYF
>TRBJ2-3|TRBD2|TRBV28|-
TGTGCCAGCAGACCCACTAGCGGGACCGCCACAGATACGCAGTATTTT
CASRPTSGTATDTQYF
>TRBJ1-6|TRBD1|TRBV7-2|few
TGTGCCAGCAGCATTTGGACAGGGGCAGGGTCACCCCTCCACTTT
CASSIWTGAGSPLHF
>TRBJ1-2|TRBD1|TRBV27|few
TGTGCCAGCACACGTTTAGGGGGCGGAGGTGGCTACACCTTC
CASTRLGGGGGYTF
>TRBJ2-7|TRBD2|TRBV27|-
TGTGCCAGCAGTTTTCGGTCTAGCGGGGTAGATAGCTCCTACGAGCAGTACTTC
CASSFRSSGVDSSYEQYF
>TRBJ2-3|TRBD2|TRBV29-1|-
TGCAGCGTTTCCGGGACTAGCGGGAGGGCAAGCACAGATACGCAGTATTTT
CSVSGTSGRASTDTQYF
>TRBJ1-3|TRBD1|TRBV3-1/TRBV3-2|-
TGTGCCAGCAGCCAAGCTATCCACGACTCAGGGGGCAACACCATATATTTT
CASSQAIHDSGGNTIYF
>TRBJ2-1|-|TRBV9|-
TGTGCCAGCAGCGTAGGGGGGGAGCCCTACAATGAGCAGTTCTTC
CASSVGGEPYNEQFF
>TRBJ2-1|TRBD2|TRBV5-5|-
TGTGCCAGCAGCTTAGAGCGGGAGTACAATGAGCAGTTCTTC
CASSLEREYNEQFF
>TRBJ2-5|TRBD1|TRBV5-1|-
TGCGCCAGCGGACTCATGACAGGGACGCAAGAGACCCAGTACTTC
CASGLMTGTQETQYF
>TRBJ2-3|-|TRBV7-9|-
TGTGCCAGCAGGCTAGTGGGGGCTCCTAGCACAGATACGCAGTATTTT
CASRLVGAPSTDTQYF
>TRBJ2-7|-|TRBV9|-
TGTGCCAGCAGCCCCCGGACTACTCTCTACGAGCAGTACTTC
CASSPRTTLYEQYF
>TRBJ1-2|-|TRBV28|-
TGTGCCAGCACCCCCCCTCAGGGGTCCGGTTATGGCTACACCTTC
CASTPPQGSGYGYTF
>TRBJ1-2|-|TRBV7-8|-
TGTGCCAGCAGCTCTGACAGCTATGGCTACACCTTC
CASSSDSYGYTF
>TRBJ2-1|-|TRBV7-9|-
TGTGCCACCCCCGCGGGCCGGAACTACAATGAGCAGTTCTTC
CATPAGRNYNEQFF
>TRBJ1-2|-|TRBV6-1|-
TGTGCCAGCAGTGAACGGGATTATGGCTACACCTTC
CASSERDYGYTF
>TRBJ2-5|TRBD2|TRBV5-4|-
TGTGCCAGCAGGTTTAGCGGGCAAGAGACCCAGTACTTC
CASRFSGQETQYF
>TRBJ2-6|-|TRBV30|-
TGTGCCTGGGAGGGGTTTGGCTCTGGGGCCAACGTCCTGACTTTC
CAWEGFGSGANVLTF
>TRBJ2-7|TRBD2|TRBV29-1|-
TGCAGCGTTGATGATAGCGGTCTAGCGGGGGACCAGTCCTACGAGCAGTACTTC
CSVDDSGLAGDQSYEQYF
>TRBJ2-1|TRBD2|TRBV5-1|-
TGCGCCAGCAGCTTCCTAGCGGGGTCGGCCTACAATGAGCAGTTCTTC
CASSFLAGSAYNEQFF
>TRBJ1-4|-|TRBV7-9|-
TGTGCCATTTCGCCCGGACAGTCGGTGAACCATGAAAAACTGTTTTTT
CAISPGQSVNHEKLFF